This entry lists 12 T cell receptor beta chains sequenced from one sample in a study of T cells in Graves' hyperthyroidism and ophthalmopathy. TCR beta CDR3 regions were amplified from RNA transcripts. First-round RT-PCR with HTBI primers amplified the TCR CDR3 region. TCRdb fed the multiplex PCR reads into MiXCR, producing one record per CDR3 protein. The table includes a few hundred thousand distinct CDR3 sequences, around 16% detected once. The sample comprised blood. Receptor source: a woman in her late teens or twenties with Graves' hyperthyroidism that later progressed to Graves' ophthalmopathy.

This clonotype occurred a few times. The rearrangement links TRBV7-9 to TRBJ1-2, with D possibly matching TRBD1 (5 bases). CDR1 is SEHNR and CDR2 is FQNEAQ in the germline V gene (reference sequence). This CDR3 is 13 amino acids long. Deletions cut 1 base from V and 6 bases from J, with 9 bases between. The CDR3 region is CASSLGRADGYTF. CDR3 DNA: TGTGCCAGCAGCTTAGGCAGGGCTGATGGCTACACCTTC.

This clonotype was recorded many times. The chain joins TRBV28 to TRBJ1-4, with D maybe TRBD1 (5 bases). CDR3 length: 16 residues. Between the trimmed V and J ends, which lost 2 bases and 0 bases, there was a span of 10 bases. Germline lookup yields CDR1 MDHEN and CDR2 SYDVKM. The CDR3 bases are TGTGCCAGCAGTTTAACAGGCGGAACAACTAATGAAAAACTGTTTTTT. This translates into CASSLTGGTTNEKLFF.

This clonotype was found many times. The chain's CDR3 is CASSFNSGTGLGYEQYF. Here the CDR3 DNA reads TGTGCCAGCAGTTTCAACTCCGGGACAGGCCTGGGGTACGAGCAGTACTTC. The V and J genes are TRBV27 and TRBJ2-7; 8 nucleotides match TRBD1. CDR1 and CDR2 from the germline V gene are MNHEY and SMNVEV (reference sequence). J lost 4 bases, V lost 3 bases, and 14 bases had no gene match. The CDR3 has 17 amino acids.

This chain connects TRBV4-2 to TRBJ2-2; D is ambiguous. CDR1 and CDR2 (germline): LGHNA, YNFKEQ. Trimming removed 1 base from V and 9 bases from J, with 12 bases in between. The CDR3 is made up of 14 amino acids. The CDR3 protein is CASSQGNPARELFF. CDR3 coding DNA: TGTGCCAGCAGCCAAGGGAACCCTGCGAGGGAGCTGTTTTTT.

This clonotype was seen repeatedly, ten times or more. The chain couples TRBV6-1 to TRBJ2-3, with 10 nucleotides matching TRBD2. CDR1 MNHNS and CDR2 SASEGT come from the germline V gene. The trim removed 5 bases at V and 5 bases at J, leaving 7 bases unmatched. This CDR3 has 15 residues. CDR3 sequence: CASSYVAGGVDTQYF. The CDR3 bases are TGTGCCAGCAGTTACGTAGCGGGAGGAGTAGATACGCAGTATTTT.

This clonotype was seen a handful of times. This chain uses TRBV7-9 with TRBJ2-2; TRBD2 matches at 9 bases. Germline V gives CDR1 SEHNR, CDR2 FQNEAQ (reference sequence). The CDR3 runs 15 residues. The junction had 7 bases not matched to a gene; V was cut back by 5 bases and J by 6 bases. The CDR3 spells CASSHGLARAGELFF. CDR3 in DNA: TGTGCCAGCAGCCATGGACTAGCGAGGGCCGGGGAGCTGTTTTTT.

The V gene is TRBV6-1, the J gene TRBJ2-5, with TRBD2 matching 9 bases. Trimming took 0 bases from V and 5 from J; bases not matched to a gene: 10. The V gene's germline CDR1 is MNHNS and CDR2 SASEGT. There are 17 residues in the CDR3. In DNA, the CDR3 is TGTGCCAGCAGTGAAGCCATTCTTAGCGGGAGCAGGGAGACCCAGTACTTC. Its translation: CASSEAILSGSRETQYF.

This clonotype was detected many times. The CDR3 region has the DNA TGTGCCAGCAGTTCGGCAGGCCTGATCAACACTGAAGCTTTCTTT. Translation: CASSSAGLINTEAFF. This chain links TRBV27 with TRBJ1-1; D unresolved. Trimming removed 4 bases from V and 2 bases from J, with 14 bases in between. CDR3 size: 15 residues. CDR1 is MNHEY, CDR2 SMNVEV, per germline (reference sequence).

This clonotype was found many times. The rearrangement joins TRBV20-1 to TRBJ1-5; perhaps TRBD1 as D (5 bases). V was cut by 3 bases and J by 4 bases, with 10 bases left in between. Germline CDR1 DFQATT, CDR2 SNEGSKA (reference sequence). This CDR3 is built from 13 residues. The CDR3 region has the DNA TGCAGTGCTAGCAGGGTTCTAAATCAGCCCCAGCATTTT. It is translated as CSASRVLNQPQHF.

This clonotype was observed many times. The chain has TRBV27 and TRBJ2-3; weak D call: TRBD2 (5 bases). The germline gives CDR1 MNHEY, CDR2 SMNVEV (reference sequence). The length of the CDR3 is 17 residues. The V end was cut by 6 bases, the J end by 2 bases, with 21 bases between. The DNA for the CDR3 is TGTGCCAGCAGCCCAGCGACCAGCGACTACCACACAGATACGCAGTATTTT. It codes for CASSPATSDYHTDTQYF.

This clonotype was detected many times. Here the CDR3 reads CASSERDTGELFF. The CDR3 nucleotides are TGTGCCAGCAGTGAAAGGGACACCGGGGAGCTGTTTTTT. J is TRBJ2-2 and V is TRBV6-1, with D hard to call. Deletions cut 2 bases from V and 3 bases from J, with 4 bases between. Germline V gene lookup returns CDR1 MNHNS and CDR2 SASEGT. This CDR3 comprises 13 residues.

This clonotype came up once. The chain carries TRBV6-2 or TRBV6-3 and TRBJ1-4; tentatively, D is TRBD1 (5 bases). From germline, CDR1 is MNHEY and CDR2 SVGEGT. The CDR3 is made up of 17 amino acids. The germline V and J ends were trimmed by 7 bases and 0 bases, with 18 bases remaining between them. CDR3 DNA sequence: TGTGCCAGCACCGACAGAAGGCTTAAAACAACTAATGAAAAACTGTTTTTT. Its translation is CASTDRRLKTTNEKLFF.